This T cell receptor (beta chain) was captured in a study of beta chain features in type 1 diabetes. Findings of the study overall: Shorter templates might be favored by PCR, equally in patients and controls. Across patients, naive, central memory and Treg TCRB repertoires exhibited apparently greater similarity than was observed across healthy donors.

In its sample, this clone was seen many times. No antigen is known for it. The junction had 12 bases not matched to a gene; V was cut back by 2 bases and J by 9 bases. Germline V lookup: CDR1 MDHEN, CDR2 SYDVKM. The length of the CDR3 is 17 residues. Expressed TCRB transcripts were sequenced after all isolated RNA was converted to cDNA. Profiling relied on immunoSEQ multiplex PCR, and the TCRdb table lists in-frame clones only, not all of them. The table lists hundreds of thousands of clones, 15% to 18% of them singletons. By way of CD45RO/CCR7/CD25/CD127/CD95/CD27, the CD4+ regulatory, stem cell-like memory, central memory and naive cells were sorted. Sorted populations were all over 95% pure.

The receptor comes from a man aged 18 to 30 in good health. Sequencing was carried out using naive CD4+ T cells from blood. The chain uses TRBV28 and TRBJ1-6; 8 bases line up with TRBD1. CDR3 loop: CASSLPLDRAQGSPLHF. CDR3 coding DNA: TGTGCCAGCAGTTTACCCTTGGACAGGGCCCAAGGTTCACCCCTCCACTTT.